This T cell receptor beta chain was profiled in a study of T cell responses to AZD1222 COVID-19 vaccine. Study-wide results and limits: Per reports, nearly half of all spike-specific TCRs target regions that are unmutated in variants.

As concerns this clone: Its target is unknown.

The germline CDR1 and CDR2 sequences are SGHTA and FQGTGA. The CDR3 consists of 14 residues. V was trimmed by 5 bases and J by 8 bases, leaving 15 bases between them. The assay was immunoSEQ multiplex PCR, and TCRdb's table has in-frame clones only and misses some. Of under 85,000 clones in the sample, roughly 88% were seen once. The chain is built from TRBV7-3 and TRBJ2-2; TRBD2 is a possible D gene (5 bases). The specimen comprised peripheral blood, sampled on day 0 of AZD1222 vaccination. The TCR sequence derives from an adult in good health. This CDR3 is CASSPGSTGGELFF. The DNA for the CDR3 is TGTGCCAGCAGCCCAGGATCGACGGGAGGGGAGCTGTTTTTT.